One and the same sample provided the 10 T cell receptor beta chains below, sequenced in a study of T cells in Graves' hyperthyroidism and ophthalmopathy. TCR beta CDR3 region amplification was performed from RNA transcripts. The HTBI set primed first-round TCR CDR3 RT-PCR. TCRdb analysed the multiplex PCR reads with MiXCR anew, one entry per CDR3 protein. Of 45,000 to 60,000 distinct CDR3 sequences listed, just under 50% are singletons. What was sequenced was blood. The receptor set was obtained from a woman in her twenties or thirties with Graves' ophthalmopathy.

This clonotype was counted ten times or more. The gene calls are TRBV19 and TRBJ2-5, with 8 bases fitting TRBD1. Germline CDR1 LNHDA, CDR2 SQIVND (reference sequence). This CDR3 contains 13 residues. The V and J ends lost 8 bases and 0 bases, in that order; junction bases with no gene match: 2. This CDR3 reads CASGDRNQETQYF. The CDR3 nucleotides are TGTGCCAGTGGGGACAGGAACCAAGAGACCCAGTACTTC. Full variable domain (missing parts from reference TRBV19 and TRBJ2-5): DGGITQSPKYLFRKEGQNVTLSCEQNLNHDAMYWYRQDPGQGLRLIYYSQIVNDFQKGDIAEGYSVSREKKESFPLTVTSAQKNPTAFYLCASGDRNQETQYFGPGTRLLVL.

This clonotype was detected ten times or more. The chain carries TRBV6-1 and TRBJ1-5, with D possibly being TRBD1 (6 bases). Looked up from germline, CDR1 is MNHNS and CDR2 is SASEGT. The length of the CDR3 is 15 residues. The V gene lost 3 bases and the J gene lost 4 bases, with 13 bases spanning the gap. This chain's CDR3 is CASSDGQFLNQPQHF. The CDR3 nucleotides read TGTGCCAGCAGTGACGGACAGTTCCTAAATCAGCCCCAGCATTTT.

There are many counts of this clonotype. The chain carries TRBV7-2 and TRBJ2-7, with D possibly matching TRBD2 (6 bases). V dropped 5 bases and J dropped 2 bases, with 13 bases sitting between them. The V gene's germline CDR1 is SGHTA and CDR2 FQGNSA. The CDR3 runs to 14 residues. CDR3 in amino acids: CASSLGGGPYEQYF. The CDR3 DNA is TGTGCCAGCAGCCTGGGAGGCGGACCCTACGAGCAGTACTTC.

This clonotype has only one observation. The chain links TRBV7-3 to TRBJ2-2; TRBD2 matches at 15 bases. J gave up 6 bases and V 8 bases, and 7 bases lay outside the gene matches. Germline CDR1 and CDR2: SGHTA and FQGTGA. The CDR3 length is 16 residues. The CDR3 DNA reads TGTGCCAGCGGACTAGCGGGAGGGAGGGCCGCCGGGGAGCTGTTTTTT. Its protein is CASGLAGGRAAGELFF.

The chain joins TRBV24-1 to TRBJ2-2; D is perhaps TRBD1 (5 bases). V was cut by 7 bases and J by 7 bases, with 12 bases left in between. The CDR3 length is 13 residues. Germline-derived CDR1 and CDR2 are KGHDR and SFDVKD. The CDR3 bases are TGTGCCACCAGCCCCGCTAGGGGCGGGGAGCTGTTTTTT. It is translated as CATSPARGGELFF.

About this clonotype itself: This may arise from a read error, as a much more abundant clone is one base away. This is likely a read error, given that the CDR3 carries no conserved phenylalanine or tryptophan at its end. The rearrangement joins TRBV6-1 to TRBJ2-3; 10 bases match TRBD1. Germline V lookup: CDR1 MNHNS, CDR2 SASEGT. The V and J ends lost 4 bases and 3 bases, in that order; junction bases with no gene match: 7. The CDR3 is made up of 16 amino acids. The CDR3 sequence is CASSGLSGQGTDTQYL. The CDR3 DNA follows: TGTGCCAGCAGTGGCCTTTCGGGACAGGGGACAGATACGCAGTATTTA.

The chain carries TRBV20-1 and TRBJ1-1; D uncertain. CDR1 and CDR2 (germline): DFQATT, SNEGSKA (reference sequence). Trimming shortened V by 3 bases and J by 3 bases, and 17 bases separated the two germline ends. The CDR3 totals 15 residues. The CDR3 region is CSARTTNRMDTEAFF. CDR3 in DNA: TGCAGTGCTAGGACGACAAACCGCATGGACACTGAAGCTTTCTTT.

In its sample, this clonotype is medium-sized. The chain employs TRBV29-1 and TRBJ1-6, with D possibly TRBD1 on 5 matching bases. Trimming shortened V by 6 bases and J by 5 bases, and 11 bases separated the two germline ends. CDR3 length: 13 residues. The germline V gene has CDR1 SQVTM and CDR2 ANQGSEA. CDR3 sequence (DNA): TGCAGCGTGGGGACGGGCGATAATTCACCCCTCCACTTT. Amino acid sequence: CSVGTGDNSPLHF.

At least ten counts were recorded for this clonotype. The rearrangement uses TRBV6-1 and TRBJ1-2; TRBD1 matches at 7 bases. V was pared by 5 bases and J by 7 bases, with 22 bases of the junction left unmatched. The CDR3 covers 18 residues. Germline CDR1 is MNHNS and CDR2 is SASEGT. CDR3 sequence (DNA): TGTGCCAGCAGTTTCGATCTCCTTCCAGGGGGATCCTATGGTGGCTACACCTTC. Amino acid sequence: CASSFDLLPGGSYGGYTF.

This clonotype was seen many times. This chain joins TRBV15 and TRBJ2-3; D is unresolved. With 1 base removed from V and 2 bases from J, the gap between germline ends came to 7 bases. Germline CDR1 reads LNHNV; CDR2 reads YYDKDF (reference sequence). The CDR3 runs to 14 residues. The CDR3 nucleotides are TGTGCCACCAGCAGAGGGCAGGACACAGATACGCAGTATTTT. It yields the protein CATSRGQDTDTQYF.